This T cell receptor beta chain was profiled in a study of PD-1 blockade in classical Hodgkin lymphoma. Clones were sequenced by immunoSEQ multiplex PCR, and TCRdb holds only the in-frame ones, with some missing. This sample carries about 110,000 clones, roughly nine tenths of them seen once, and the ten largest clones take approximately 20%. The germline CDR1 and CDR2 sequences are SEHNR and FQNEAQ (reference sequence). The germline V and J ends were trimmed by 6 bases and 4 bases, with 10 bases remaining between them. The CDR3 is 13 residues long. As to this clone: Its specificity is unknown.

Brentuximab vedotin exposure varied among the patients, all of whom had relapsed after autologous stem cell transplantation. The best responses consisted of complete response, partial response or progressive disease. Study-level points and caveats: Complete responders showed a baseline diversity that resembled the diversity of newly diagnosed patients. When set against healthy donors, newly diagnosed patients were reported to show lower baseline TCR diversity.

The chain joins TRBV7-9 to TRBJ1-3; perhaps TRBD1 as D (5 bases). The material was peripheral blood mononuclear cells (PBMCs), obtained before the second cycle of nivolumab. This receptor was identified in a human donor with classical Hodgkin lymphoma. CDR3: CASSRDGGNTIYF. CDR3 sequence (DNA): TGTGCCAGCAGTAGGGACGGGGGAAACACCATATATTTT.